These T cell receptor beta chains were read from a single sample in a study of CD8+ T cells in alopecia areata. Assay: immunoSEQ multiplex PCR; the TCRdb copy retains only in-frame clones and omits some. Of just over 150,000 clones in the sample, 65% were seen once. The sequences come from CD4+ T cells sorted from blood, collected at week 4, from a patient treated with tofacitinib. Every receptor here comes from a human donor with alopecia areata. Each CDR3 is given with its conserved first and last residue. Fields, in order: D gene, J gene, clone size, V gene, CDR3 DNA, CDR3 protein. D genes are given only for firm matches. Size values are once, few and many counts, or a class for expanded clones, and some rows have none.

d_call: -
j_call: TRBJ1-6
clone_size: -
v_call: TRBV5-4
cdr3_nt: TGTGCCAGCAGCTTGGTCGGGTCACCCCTCCACTTT
cdr3_aa: CASSLVGSPLHF

d_call: -
j_call: TRBJ1-6
clone_size: few
v_call: TRBV4-3
cdr3_nt: TGCGCCAGCAATCGAACCGGTGGGGGGTCACCCCTCCACTTT
cdr3_aa: CASNRTGGGSPLHF

d_call: -
j_call: TRBJ2-7
clone_size: -
v_call: TRBV10-2
cdr3_nt: TGCGCCAGCAGAGCGGCAGGGTCCTACGAGCAGTACTTC
cdr3_aa: CASRAAGSYEQYF

d_call: TRBD2
j_call: TRBJ2-3
clone_size: -
v_call: TRBV4-2
cdr3_nt: TGTGCCAGCAGCGATGAGCCCTCAGCTAGCGGGGGATTGGATACGCAGTATTTT
cdr3_aa: CASSDEPSASGGLDTQYF

d_call: TRBD2
j_call: TRBJ2-3
clone_size: -
v_call: TRBV25-1
cdr3_nt: TGTGCCAGCAGACTAGCGGGGCCAGATACGCAGTATTTT
cdr3_aa: CASRLAGPDTQYF

d_call: TRBD2
j_call: TRBJ2-1
clone_size: -
v_call: TRBV29-1
cdr3_nt: TGCAGCGTTGATAGCGGGGGGGCCAGGAATGAGCAGTTCTTC
cdr3_aa: CSVDSGGARNEQFF

d_call: -
j_call: TRBJ2-4
clone_size: -
v_call: TRBV29-1
cdr3_nt: TGCAGCGTTACAGTCGACGTAGCCAAAAACATTCAGTACTTC
cdr3_aa: CSVTVDVAKNIQYF

d_call: -
j_call: TRBJ2-5
clone_size: -
v_call: TRBV30
cdr3_nt: TGTGCCTGGACTAAGGTCATGGGAGAGACCCAGTACTTC
cdr3_aa: CAWTKVMGETQYF

d_call: -
j_call: TRBJ2-5
clone_size: -
v_call: TRBV9
cdr3_nt: TGTGCCAGCAGCGTAGCTTCGGGGGGCGGGGAGACCCAGTACTTC
cdr3_aa: CASSVASGGGETQYF

d_call: -
j_call: TRBJ2-6
clone_size: -
v_call: TRBV30
cdr3_nt: TGTGCCTGGAGTGTAAAGGGGGCCAACGTCCTGACTTTC
cdr3_aa: CAWSVKGANVLTF